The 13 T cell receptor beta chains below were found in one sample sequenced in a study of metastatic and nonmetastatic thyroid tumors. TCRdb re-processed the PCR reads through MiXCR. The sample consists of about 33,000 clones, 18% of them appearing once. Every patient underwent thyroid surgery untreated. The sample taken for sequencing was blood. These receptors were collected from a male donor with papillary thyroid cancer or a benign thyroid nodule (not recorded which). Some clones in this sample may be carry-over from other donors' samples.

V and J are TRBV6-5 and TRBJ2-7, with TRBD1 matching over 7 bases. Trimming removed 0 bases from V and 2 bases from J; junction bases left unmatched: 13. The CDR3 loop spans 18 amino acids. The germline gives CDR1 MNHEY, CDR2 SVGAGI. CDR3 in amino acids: CASSYSNSRQGVTYEQYF. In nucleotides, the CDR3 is TGTGCCAGCAGTTACTCGAATTCCCGGCAGGGGGTTACCTACGAGCAGTACTTC.

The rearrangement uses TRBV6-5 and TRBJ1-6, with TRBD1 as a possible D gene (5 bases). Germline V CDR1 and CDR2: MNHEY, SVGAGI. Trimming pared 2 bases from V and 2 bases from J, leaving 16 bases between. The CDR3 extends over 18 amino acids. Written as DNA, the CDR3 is TGTGCCAGCAGTTACACAGGCGTTAGGAGCCCCTATAATTCACCCCTCCACTTT. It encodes CASSYTGVRSPYNSPLHF.

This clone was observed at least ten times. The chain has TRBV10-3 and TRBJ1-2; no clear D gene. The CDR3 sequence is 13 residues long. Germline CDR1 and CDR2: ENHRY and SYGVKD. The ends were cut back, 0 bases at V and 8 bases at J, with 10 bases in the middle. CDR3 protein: CAISESQDQGYTF. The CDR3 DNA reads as TGTGCCATCAGTGAGTCGCAGGACCAGGGCTACACCTTC.

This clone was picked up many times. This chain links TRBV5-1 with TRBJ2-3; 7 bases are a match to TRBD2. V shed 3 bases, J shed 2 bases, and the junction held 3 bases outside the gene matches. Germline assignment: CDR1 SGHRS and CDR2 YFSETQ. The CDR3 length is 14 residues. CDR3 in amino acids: CASSSGLNTDTQYF. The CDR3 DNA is TGCGCCAGCAGCTCGGGACTAAACACAGATACGCAGTATTTT.

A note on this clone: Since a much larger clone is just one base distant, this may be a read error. The chain's CDR3 is CAISSDRERTDTQYF. DNA of the CDR3: TGTGCCATCAGCTCAGACAGGGAACGCACAGATACGCAGTATTTT. The chain joins TRBV11-1 to TRBJ2-3; TRBD1 agrees at 7 bases. Looked up from germline, CDR1 is SGHAT and CDR2 is FQDESV (reference sequence). The CDR3 runs 15 residues. The whole variable domain, filled in from reference TRBV11-1 and TRBJ2-3, reads EAEVAQSPRYKITEKSQAVAFWCDPISGHATLYWYRQILGQGPELLVQFQDESVVDDSQLPKDRFSAERLKGVDSTLKIQPAELGDSAMYLCAISSDRERTDTQYFGPGTRLTVL.

CDR3 nucleotides: TGTGCCAGCAGTTTATATGAGTCAGGGATCGGGGAGCTGTTTTTT. Amino acids: CASSLYESGIGELFF. The chain uses TRBV27 and TRBJ2-2; TRBD1 is a possible D gene (5 bases). V lost 1 base and J lost 7, with 13 bases in between. CDR1 is MNHEY, CDR2 SMNVEV, per germline (reference sequence). CDR3 length: 15 amino acids.

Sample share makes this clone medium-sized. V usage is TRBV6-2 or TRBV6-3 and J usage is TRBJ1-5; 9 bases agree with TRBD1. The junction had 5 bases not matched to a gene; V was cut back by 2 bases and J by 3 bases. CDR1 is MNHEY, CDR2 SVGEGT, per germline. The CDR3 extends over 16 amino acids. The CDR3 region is CASSYPRQGVNQPQHF. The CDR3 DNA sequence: TGTGCCAGCAGTTACCCTCGACAGGGGGTCAATCAGCCCCAGCATTTT.

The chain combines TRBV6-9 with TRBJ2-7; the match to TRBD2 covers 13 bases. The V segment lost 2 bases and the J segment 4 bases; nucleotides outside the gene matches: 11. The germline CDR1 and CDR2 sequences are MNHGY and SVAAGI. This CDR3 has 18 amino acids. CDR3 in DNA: TGTGCCAGCAGTTATGTTCCGGGACTAGCGGGAAGGGCATACGAGCAGTACTTC. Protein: CASSYVPGLAGRAYEQYF.

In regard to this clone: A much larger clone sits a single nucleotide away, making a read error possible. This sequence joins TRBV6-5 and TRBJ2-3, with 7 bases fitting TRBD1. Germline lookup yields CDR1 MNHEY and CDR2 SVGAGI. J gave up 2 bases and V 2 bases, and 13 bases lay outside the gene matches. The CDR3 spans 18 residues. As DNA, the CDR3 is TGTGCCAGCAGTTACACAATAACCGGGACAGAGCACACAGATACGCAGTATTTT. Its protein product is CASSYTITGTEHTDTQYF.

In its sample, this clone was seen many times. The CDR3 is CSALGGPPPSGANVLTF. The CDR3, as DNA: TGCAGTGCGTTGGGGGGGCCCCCCCCGTCTGGGGCCAACGTCCTGACTTTC. The chain recombines TRBV20-1 with TRBJ2-6, with a possible D match to TRBD2 (7 bases). Trimming removed 6 bases from V and 1 base from J, with 19 bases in between. This CDR3 contains 17 residues. Per the germline V gene, CDR1 is DFQATT and CDR2 is SNEGSKA (reference sequence).

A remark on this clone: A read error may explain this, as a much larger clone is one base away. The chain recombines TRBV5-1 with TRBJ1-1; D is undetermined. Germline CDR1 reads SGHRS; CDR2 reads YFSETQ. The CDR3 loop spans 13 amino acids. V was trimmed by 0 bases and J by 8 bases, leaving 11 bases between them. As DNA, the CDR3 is TGCGCCAGCAGCTTGGATGCAGTTCCCGAAGCTTTCTTT. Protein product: CASSLDAVPEAFF.

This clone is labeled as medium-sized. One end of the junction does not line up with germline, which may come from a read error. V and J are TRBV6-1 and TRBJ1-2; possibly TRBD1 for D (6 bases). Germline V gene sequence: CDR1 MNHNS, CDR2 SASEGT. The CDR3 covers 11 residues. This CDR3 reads CAGRGRDGYTF. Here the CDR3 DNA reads TGTGCCGGCAGGGGTCGGGATGGCTACACCTTC.

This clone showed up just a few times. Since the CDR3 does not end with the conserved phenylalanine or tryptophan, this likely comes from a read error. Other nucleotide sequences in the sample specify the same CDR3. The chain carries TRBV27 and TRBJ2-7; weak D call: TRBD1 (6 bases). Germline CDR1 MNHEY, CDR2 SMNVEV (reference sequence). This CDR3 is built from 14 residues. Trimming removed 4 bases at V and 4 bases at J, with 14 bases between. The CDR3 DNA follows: TGTGCCAGCAGTTCTCCGGGACAAACATACGAGCAGTACCTC. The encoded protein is CASSSPGQTYEQYL.